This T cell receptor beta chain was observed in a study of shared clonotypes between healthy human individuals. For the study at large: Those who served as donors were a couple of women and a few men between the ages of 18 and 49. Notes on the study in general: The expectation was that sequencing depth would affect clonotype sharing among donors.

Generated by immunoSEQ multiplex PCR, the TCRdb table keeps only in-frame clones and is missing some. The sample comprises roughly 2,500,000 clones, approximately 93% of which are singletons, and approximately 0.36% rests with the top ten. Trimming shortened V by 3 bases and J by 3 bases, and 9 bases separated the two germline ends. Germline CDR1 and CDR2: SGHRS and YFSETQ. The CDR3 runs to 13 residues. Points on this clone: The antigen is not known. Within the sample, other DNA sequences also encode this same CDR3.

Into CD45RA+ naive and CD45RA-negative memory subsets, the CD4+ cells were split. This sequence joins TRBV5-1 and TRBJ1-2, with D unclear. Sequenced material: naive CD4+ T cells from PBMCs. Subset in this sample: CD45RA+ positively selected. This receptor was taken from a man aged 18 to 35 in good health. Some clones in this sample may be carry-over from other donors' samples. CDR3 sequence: CASSSGSDYGYTF. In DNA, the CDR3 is TGCGCCAGCAGCTCGGGCTCCGACTATGGCTACACCTTC.